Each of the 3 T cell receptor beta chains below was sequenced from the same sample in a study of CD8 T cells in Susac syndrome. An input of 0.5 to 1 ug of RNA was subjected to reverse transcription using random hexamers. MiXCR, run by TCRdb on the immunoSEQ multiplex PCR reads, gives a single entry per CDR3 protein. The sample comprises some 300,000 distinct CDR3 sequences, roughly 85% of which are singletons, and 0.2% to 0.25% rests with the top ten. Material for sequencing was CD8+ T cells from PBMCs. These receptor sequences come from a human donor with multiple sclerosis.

The CDR3 loop is CSARGKDFYTGELFF. The CDR3 coding sequence is TGCAGTGCTAGAGGAAAGGACTTTTACACCGGGGAGCTGTTTTTT. The V gene is TRBV20-1, the J gene TRBJ2-2; weak D call: TRBD2 (5 bases). V shed 1 base and J shed 3 bases, with 12 bases lying between them. Per the germline V gene, CDR1 is DFQATT and CDR2 is SNEGSKA (reference sequence). CDR3 length: 15 amino acids.

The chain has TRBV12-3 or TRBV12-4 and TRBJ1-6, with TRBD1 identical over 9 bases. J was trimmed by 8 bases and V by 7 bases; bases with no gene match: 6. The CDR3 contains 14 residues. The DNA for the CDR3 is TGTGCCAGCACCCTGACAGGGGGAGATTCACCCCTCCACTTT. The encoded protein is CASTLTGGDSPLHF.

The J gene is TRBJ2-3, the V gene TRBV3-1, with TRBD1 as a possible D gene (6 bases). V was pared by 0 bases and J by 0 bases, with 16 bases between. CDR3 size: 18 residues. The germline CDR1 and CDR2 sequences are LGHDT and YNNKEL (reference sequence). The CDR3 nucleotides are TGTGCCAGCAGCCAAGAAAAGGTCCAGCAGGGGAGCACAGATACGCAGTATTTT. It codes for CASSQEKVQQGSTDTQYF.